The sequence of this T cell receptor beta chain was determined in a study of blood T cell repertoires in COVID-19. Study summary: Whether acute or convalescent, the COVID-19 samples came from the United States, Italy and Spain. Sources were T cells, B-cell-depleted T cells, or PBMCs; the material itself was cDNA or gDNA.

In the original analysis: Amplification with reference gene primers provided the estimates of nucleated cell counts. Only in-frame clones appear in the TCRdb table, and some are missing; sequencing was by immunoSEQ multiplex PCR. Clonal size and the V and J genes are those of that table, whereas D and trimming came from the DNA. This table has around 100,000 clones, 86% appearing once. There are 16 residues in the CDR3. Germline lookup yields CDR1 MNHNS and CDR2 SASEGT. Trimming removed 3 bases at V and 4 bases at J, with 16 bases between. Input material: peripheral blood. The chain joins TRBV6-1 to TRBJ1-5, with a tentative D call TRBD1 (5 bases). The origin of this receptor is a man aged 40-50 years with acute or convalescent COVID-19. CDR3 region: CASSERTSLANQPQHF. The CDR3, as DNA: TGTGCCAGCAGTGAGCGGACATCCTTAGCAAATCAGCCCCAGCATTTT.